This T cell receptor beta chain is drawn from a study of blood T cell repertoires in COVID-19. CDR1 is SEHNR, CDR2 FQNEAQ, per germline (reference sequence). The V and J ends lost 6 bases and 10 bases respectively, with 10 bases between them. CDR3 length: 11 amino acids. Libraries were prepared by immunoSEQ multiplex PCR; TCRdb keeps only in-frame clonotypes and omits some of them. The sample yields around 260,000 clones, about 89% seen once. Only one count was recorded for this clone. The receptor was isolated from a woman in her 30s with COVID-19, enrolled during active disease. Sequencing was carried out using peripheral blood. The chain has TRBV7-9 and TRBJ2-1, with no clear D. For the CDR3, the DNA is TGTGCCAGCAGTTTTGCGATCGAGCAGTTCTTC. Encoded protein: CASSFAIEQFF.